A selection of T cell receptor beta chains follows, all from one sample in a study of blood T cell repertoires in COVID-19. Sequenced by immunoSEQ multiplex PCR; TCRdb stores in-frame clones only, minus some. The sample includes over 150,000 clones, around nine tenths seen only once; the top ten take around 13%. Material for sequencing was peripheral blood. These receptor sequences come from a woman in her 70s with COVID-19, enrolled during active disease. CDR3s include the opening cysteine and the closing phenylalanine or tryptophan. The order of the fields is V gene, J gene, CDR3 length, CDR3 protein.

TRBV11-2,TRBJ1-4,16,CASSLVSAGVAEKLFF
TRBV21-1,TRBJ1-5,14,CASSGGRNNQPQHF
TRBV12-5,TRBJ1-5,14,CASGLTGGGQPQHF
TRBV12-5,TRBJ1-5,13,CASGADTNQPQHF
TRBV6-5,TRBJ1-6,14,CASSYQGERSPLHF
TRBV5-4,TRBJ2-7,17,CASSPKVRGRSDYEQYF
TRBV20-1,TRBJ2-3,15,CSASSRTGSTDTQYF
TRBV27,TRBJ2-1,12,CASSGTGNEQFF
TRBV14,TRBJ1-1,14,CASSPPDRNTEAFF
TRBV5-1,TRBJ1-3,14,CASSLSGLGNTIYF
TRBV20-1,TRBJ2-5,11,CSATRGETQYF
TRBV5-6,TRBJ2-5,15,CASSFSGASGETQYF
TRBV28,TRBJ1-4,14,CASSGWPLNEKLFF
TRBV28,TRBJ1-2,12,CASSPGLHGYTF
TRBV6-2/TRBV6-3,TRBJ2-7,16,CASSPTAAGGSGEQYF
TRBV28,TRBJ1-3,12,CASSLDSHTIYF
TRBV7-9,TRBJ2-1,17,CASSSGTSGRTNNEQFF
TRBV20-1,TRBJ1-1,10,CSASGGLTFF
TRBV7-3,TRBJ2-3,15,CASSRDRGLSDTQYF
TRBV4-1,TRBJ1-2,15,CASSLDRGLSYGYTF
TRBV28,TRBJ1-2,12,CASAKNRHGYTF
TRBV10-3,TRBJ1-1,14,CAISEQGIDTEAFF
TRBV19,TRBJ1-1,15,CASSIDGVMNTEAFF
TRBV29-1,TRBJ1-1,14,CSVEVRQGGTEAFF
TRBV5-1,TRBJ2-2,16,CASSLSIGRRTGELFF